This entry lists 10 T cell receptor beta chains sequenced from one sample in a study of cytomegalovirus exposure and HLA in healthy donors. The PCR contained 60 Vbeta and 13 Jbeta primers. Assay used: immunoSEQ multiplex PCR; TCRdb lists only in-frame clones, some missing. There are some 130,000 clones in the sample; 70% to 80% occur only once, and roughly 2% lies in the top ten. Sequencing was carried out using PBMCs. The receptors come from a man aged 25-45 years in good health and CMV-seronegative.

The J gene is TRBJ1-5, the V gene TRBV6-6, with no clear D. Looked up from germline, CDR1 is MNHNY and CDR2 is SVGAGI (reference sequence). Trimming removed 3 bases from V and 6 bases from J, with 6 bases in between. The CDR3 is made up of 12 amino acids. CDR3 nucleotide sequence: TGTGCCAGCAGTTATTCGGTTCAGCCCCAGCATTTT. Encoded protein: CASSYSVQPQHF.

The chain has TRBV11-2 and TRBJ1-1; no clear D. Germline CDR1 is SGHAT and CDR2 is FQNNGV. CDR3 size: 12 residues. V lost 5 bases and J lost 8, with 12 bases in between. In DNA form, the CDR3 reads TGTGCCAGCAGCCTATCACTCCTCGAAGCTTTCTTT. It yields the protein CASSLSLLEAFF. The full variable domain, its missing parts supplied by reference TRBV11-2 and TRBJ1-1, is EAGVAQSPRYKIIEKRQSVAFWCNPISGHATLYWYQQILGQGPKLLIQFQNNGVVDDSQLPKDRFSAERLKGVDSTLKIQPAKLEDSAVYLCASSLSLLEAFFGQGTRLTVV.

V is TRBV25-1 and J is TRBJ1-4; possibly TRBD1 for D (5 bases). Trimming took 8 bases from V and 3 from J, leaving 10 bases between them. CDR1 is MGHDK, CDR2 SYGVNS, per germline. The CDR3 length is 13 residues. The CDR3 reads CASLLGPNEKLFF. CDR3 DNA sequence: TGTGCCAGCCTTTTGGGGCCTAATGAAAAACTGTTTTTT.

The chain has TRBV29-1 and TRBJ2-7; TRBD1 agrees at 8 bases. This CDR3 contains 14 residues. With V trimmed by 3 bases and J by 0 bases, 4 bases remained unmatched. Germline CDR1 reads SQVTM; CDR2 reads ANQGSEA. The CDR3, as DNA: TGCAGCGTTGACACCGGGACAGGCTCCTACGAGCAGTACTTC. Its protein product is CSVDTGTGSYEQYF.

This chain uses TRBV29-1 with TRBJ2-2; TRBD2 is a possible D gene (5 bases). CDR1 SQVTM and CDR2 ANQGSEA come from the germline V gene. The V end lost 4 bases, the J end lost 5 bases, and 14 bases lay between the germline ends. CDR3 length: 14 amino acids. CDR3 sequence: CSVGGRGSTGELFF. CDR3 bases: TGCAGCGTTGGTGGTAGAGGGTCAACCGGGGAGCTGTTTTTT.

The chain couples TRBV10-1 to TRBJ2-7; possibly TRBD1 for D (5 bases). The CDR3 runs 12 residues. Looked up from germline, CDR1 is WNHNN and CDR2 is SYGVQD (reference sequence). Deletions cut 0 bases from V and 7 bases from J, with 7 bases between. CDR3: CASSESGQEQYF. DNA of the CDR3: TGCGCCAGCAGTGAGTCGGGGCAAGAGCAGTACTTC.

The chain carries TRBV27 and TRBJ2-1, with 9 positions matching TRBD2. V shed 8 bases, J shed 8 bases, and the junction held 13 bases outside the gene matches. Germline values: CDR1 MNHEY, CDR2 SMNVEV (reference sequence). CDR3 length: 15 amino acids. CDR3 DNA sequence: TGTGCCAGCCCTTCCAGACTAGCGGAGGGGGATGAGCAGTTCTTC. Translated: CASPSRLAEGDEQFF.

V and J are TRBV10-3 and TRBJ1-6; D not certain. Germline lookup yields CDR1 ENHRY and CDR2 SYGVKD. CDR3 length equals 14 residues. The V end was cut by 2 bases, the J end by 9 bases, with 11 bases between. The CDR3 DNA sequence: TGTGCCATCAGTGAGGGAGACGCGGGTTCACCCCTCCACTTT. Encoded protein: CAISEGDAGSPLHF.

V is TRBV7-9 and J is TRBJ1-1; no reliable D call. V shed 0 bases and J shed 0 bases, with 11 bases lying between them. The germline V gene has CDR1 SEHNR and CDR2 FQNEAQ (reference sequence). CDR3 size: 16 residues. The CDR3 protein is CASSLAGDILNTEAFF. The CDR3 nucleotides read TGTGCCAGCAGCTTAGCAGGCGACATACTGAACACTGAAGCTTTCTTT.

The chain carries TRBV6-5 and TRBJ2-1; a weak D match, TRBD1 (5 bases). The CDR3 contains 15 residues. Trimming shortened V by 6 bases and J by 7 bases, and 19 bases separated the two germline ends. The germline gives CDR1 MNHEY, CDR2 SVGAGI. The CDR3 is CASRVGRSGRNEQFF. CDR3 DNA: TGTGCCAGCAGAGTTGGGCGGTCAGGGCGGAATGAGCAGTTCTTC.